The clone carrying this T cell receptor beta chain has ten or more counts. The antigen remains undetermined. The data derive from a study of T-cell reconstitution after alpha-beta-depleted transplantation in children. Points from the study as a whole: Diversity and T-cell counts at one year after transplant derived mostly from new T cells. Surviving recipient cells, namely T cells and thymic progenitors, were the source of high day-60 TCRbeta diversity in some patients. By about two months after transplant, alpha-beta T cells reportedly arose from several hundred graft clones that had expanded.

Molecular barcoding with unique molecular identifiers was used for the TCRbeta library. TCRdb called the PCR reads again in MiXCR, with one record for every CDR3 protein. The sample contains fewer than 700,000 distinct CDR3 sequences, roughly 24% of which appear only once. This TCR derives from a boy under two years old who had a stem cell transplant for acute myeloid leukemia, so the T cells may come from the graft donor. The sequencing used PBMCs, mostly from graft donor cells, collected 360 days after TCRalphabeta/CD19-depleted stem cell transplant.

The CDR3 sequence is CASSNQETQYF. The CDR3 region has the DNA TGTGCCAGCAGCAACCAAGAGACCCAGTACTTC. The chain employs TRBV7-2 and TRBJ2-5, with D unresolved. The CDR3 spans 11 residues. Germline-derived CDR1 and CDR2 are SGHTA and FQGNSA. Trimming removed 5 bases at V and 0 bases at J, with 1 base between.